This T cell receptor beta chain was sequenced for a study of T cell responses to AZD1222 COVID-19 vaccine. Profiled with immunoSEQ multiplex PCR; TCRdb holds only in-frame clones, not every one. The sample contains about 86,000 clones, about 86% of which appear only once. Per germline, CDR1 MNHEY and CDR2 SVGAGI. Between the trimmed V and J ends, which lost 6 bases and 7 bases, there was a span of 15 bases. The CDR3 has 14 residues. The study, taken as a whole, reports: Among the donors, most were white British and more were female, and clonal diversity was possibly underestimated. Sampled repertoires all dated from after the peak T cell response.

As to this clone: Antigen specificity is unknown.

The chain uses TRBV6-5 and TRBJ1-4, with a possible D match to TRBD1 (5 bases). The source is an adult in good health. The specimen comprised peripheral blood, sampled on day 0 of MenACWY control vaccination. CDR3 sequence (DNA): TGTGCCAGCAGCGCCGGGACCCAGGGTGAAAAACTGTTTTTT. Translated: CASSAGTQGEKLFF.